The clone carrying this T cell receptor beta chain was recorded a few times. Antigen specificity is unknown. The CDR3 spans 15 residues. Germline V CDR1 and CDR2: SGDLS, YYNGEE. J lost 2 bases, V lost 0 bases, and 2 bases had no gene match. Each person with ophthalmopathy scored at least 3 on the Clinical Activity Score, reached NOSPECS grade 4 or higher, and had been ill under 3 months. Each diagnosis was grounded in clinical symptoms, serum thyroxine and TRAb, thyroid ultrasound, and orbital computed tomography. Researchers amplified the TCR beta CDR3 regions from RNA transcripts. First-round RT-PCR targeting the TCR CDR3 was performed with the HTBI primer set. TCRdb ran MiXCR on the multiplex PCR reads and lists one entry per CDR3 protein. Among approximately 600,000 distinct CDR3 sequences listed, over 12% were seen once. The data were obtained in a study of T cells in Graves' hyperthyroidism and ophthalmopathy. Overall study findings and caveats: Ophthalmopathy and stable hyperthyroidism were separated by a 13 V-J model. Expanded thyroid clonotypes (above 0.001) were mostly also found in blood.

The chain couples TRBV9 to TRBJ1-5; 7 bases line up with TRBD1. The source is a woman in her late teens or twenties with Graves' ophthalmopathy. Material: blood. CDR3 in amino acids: CASSVGTGGNQPQHF. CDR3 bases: TGTGCCAGCAGCGTAGGTACAGGGGGCAATCAGCCCCAGCATTTT.